This T cell receptor beta chain was found in a study of blood T cell repertoires in COVID-19 (dated by TCRdb to 2018 to 2021). Study-wide context: The collaborator samples originated in the United States, Italy and Spain and spanned the acute and convalescent phases of COVID-19. The prospective study material was composed of cDNA or gDNA derived from T cells, B-cell-depleted T cells, or PBMCs. The dataset comprised deeply sampled blood TCRbeta repertoires from subjects exposed to, actively infected with, or recovered from COVID-19. A freely available public database, intended as a resource for researchers studying the immune response to SARS-CoV-2, is where the repertoires were released. Samples were obtained from the ongoing ImmuneRACE study (first 160 participants) and from roughly 1,300 subjects provided by 6 global collaborators. Nearly every sample came with metadata listing a de-identified subject ID, COVID-19 status, age in years and sex. Where HLA class I and class II types were available, the types were taken from metadata supplied by the sample provider, not from assay-based typing. Beyond this particular receptor, the publication reports: Clinical and demographic metadata were provided uncurated, with the amount varying by source and participant.

The immunoSEQ Assay, a bias-controlled multiplex PCR, was used to amplify TCRbeta CDR3 regions from genomic DNA. As for how the authors treated the data: The number of nucleated cells in each sample was estimated from the amplification of reference gene primers within the assay. To quantify the absolute abundance of each unique TCRbeta CDR3 rearrangement, sequence reads were collapsed and filtered. Productive Simpson clonality was computed per sample as the square root of Simpson's diversity index over productive rearrangements. TCRdb obtained this table from immuneACCESS and retained in-frame rearrangements with V and J assigned. These tables miss some clones; where compared with another copy, unresolved V genes account for less than half of the shortfall, and the remainder is unexplained. From that table come the V and J calls and clone size; the DNA was used to work out D and trimming. The sample table lists under 150,000 clones, about 88% of them with a count of one. Roughly 8.1% of the sample lies in the top ten.

A second Seattle source provided samples from volunteer blood donors who had recovered from COVID-19. Whole blood was collected in K2EDTA tubes by collaborating institutions according to the institutions' own protocols. For TCRbeta analysis, collaborators shipped samples in one of three forms: frozen whole blood, isolated PBMCs, or DNA extracted from either of those sample types. The junction shows trimming of 8 bases on V and 1 base on J, and the gene matches do not reach 14 bases of it. The CDR3 contains 19 residues, cysteine and phenylalanine counted. CDR3 DNA only is kept here, 57 bases in frame from base 1. Reading the germline V gene gives CDR1 MRHNA and CDR2 SNTAGT. As regards this clone: Its target antigen remains unknown. Base qualities were left out, and no much larger clone turns up one base away.

The source is a woman in her sixties or seventies who had recovered from COVID-19. Specimen: peripheral blood. The chain links TRBV6-4 with TRBJ2-3; 14 bases in the middle match TRBD2. The sequenced DNA is TGTGCCAGCCCAAGGACTAGCGGGGGGCATCCTCTTGGCACAGATACGCAGTATTTT. Its translation reads: CASPRTSGGHPLGTDTQYF.